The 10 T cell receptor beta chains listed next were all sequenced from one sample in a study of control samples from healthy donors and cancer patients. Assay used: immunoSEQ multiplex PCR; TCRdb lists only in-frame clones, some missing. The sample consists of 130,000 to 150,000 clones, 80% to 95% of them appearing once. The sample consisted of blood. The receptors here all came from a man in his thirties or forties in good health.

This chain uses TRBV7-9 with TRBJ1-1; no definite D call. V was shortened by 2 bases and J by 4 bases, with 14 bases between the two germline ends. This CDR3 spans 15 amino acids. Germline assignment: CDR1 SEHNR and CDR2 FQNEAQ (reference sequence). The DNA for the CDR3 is TGTGCCAGCAGCTTACAGACCCTCCGGGGCACTGAAGCTTTCTTT. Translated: CASSLQTLRGTEAFF.

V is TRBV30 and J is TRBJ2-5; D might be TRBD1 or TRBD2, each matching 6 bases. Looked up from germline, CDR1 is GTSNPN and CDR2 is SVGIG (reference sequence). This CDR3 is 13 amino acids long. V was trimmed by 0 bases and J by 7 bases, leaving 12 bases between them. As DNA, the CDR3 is TGTGCCTGGAGTGTACTAGAGGGGGGGACCCAGTACTTC. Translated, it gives CAWSVLEGGTQYF.

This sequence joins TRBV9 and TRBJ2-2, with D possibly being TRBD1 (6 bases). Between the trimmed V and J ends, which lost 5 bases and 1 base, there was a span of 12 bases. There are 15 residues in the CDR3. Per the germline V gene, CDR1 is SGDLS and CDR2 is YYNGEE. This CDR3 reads CASSFSTGNTGELFF. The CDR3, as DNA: TGTGCCAGCAGTTTTTCGACAGGGAACACCGGGGAGCTGTTTTTT.

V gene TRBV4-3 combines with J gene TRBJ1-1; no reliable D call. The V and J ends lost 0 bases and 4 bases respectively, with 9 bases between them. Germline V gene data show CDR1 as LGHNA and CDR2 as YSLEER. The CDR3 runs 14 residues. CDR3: CASSQDRSSTEAFF. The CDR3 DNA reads TGCGCCAGCAGCCAAGATAGAAGCAGCACTGAAGCTTTCTTT.

The CDR3: CASSVDRPSYNEQFF. The DNA for the CDR3 is TGTGCCAGCAGCGTCGACAGGCCCTCCTACAATGAGCAGTTCTTC. The chain couples TRBV9 to TRBJ2-1; D perhaps matches TRBD1 (6 bases). Germline-derived CDR1 and CDR2 are SGDLS and YYNGEE. The ends were cut back, 2 bases at V and 0 bases at J, with 9 bases in the middle. The CDR3 length is 15 residues. Combining the CDR3 with reference TRBV9 and TRBJ2-1 gives the whole variable domain DSGVTQTPKHLITATGQRVTLRCSPRSGDLSVYWYQQSLDQGLQFLIQYYNGEERAKGNILERFSAQQFPDLHSELNLSSLELGDSALYFCASSVDRPSYNEQFFGPGTRLTVL.

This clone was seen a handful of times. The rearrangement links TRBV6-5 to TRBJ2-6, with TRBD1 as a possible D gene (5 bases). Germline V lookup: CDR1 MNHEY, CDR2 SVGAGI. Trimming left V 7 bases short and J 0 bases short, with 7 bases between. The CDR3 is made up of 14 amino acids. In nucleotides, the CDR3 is TGTGCCAGCACAGGGCCCTCTGGGGCCAACGTCCTGACTTTC. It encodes CASTGPSGANVLTF.

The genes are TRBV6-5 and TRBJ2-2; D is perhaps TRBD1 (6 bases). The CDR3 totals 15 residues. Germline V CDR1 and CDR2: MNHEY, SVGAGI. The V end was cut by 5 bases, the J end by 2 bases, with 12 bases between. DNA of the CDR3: TGTGCCAGCAGTCAAAGACAGGAAAACACCGGGGAGCTGTTTTTT. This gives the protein CASSQRQENTGELFF.

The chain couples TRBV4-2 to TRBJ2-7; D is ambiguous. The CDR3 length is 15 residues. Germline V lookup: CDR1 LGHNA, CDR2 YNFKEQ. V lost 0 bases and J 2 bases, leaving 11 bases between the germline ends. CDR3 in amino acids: CASSQEGTVTYEQYF. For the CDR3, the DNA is TGTGCCAGCAGCCAAGAAGGAACCGTCACCTACGAGCAGTACTTC.

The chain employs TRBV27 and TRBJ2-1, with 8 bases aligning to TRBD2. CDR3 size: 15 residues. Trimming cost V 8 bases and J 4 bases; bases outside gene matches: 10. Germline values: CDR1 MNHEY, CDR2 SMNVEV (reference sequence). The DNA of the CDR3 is TGTGCCAGCGAATACAGCGGGAGTGGATACAATGAGCAGTTCTTC. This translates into CASEYSGSGYNEQFF.

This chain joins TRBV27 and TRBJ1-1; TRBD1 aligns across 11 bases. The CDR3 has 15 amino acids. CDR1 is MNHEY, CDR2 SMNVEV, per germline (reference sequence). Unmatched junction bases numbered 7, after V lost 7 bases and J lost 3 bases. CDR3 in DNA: TGTGCCAGCACCCTAAGGGGACAGGGGGACACTGAAGCTTTCTTT. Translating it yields CASTLRGQGDTEAFF.